This paragraph covers one T cell receptor beta chain sequence. What it binds is unknown. These data belong to a study of cytomegalovirus exposure and HLA in healthy donors. 60 Vbeta and 13 Jbeta primers were used in PCR. Profiling relied on immunoSEQ multiplex PCR, and the TCRdb table lists in-frame clones only, not all of them. The repertoire consists of approximately 110,000 clones, with 70% to 80% occurring once and the leading ten covering roughly 4%. Study-wide results and limits: Later on, a genetic analysis was performed. It linked a missense variant in DCLRE1C with V- and J-gene trimming of TCR beta. Specificity of three CMV-associated chains for CMV antigens was verified in vitro.

Sequenced: PBMCs. The sequence was obtained from a man aged 40-49 years in good health and CMV-seronegative.

Written as DNA, the CDR3 is TGTGCCATCAGTGGTGGGTCCGACAGAAAGTTCTTC. Its protein is CAISGGSDRKFF. The chain has TRBV10-3 and TRBJ2-1, with D possibly TRBD1 on 5 matching bases. The CDR3 sequence is 12 residues long. Trimming took off 4 bases at V and 14 bases at J, with 15 bases between the two ends. Germline V gene lookup returns CDR1 ENHRY and CDR2 SYGVKD.